This entry features one T cell receptor (beta chain) sequence. What it recognizes is unknown. This sample was taken from a study of CD8+CD57+ T cells in acquired aplastic anemia. Study as a whole: Sorted CD4+ and CD8+ cells gave a mean 3.2 ug DNA, range roughly 0.2 to 27.4 ug.

Germline-derived CDR1 and CDR2 are SNHLY and FYNNEI. Trimming removed 5 bases from V and 0 bases from J, with 23 bases in between. This CDR3 contains 19 residues. Study-level results: Fewer than 35 sequences, all CD8+ CDR3, were shared between patients and controls. A significant difference in CD8+ Simpson's diversity between patients and controls was not found.

TCR beta VDJ combinations and CDR3 sequences were profiled from genomic DNA. TCRdb called the reads again in MiXCR, with one record for every CDR3 protein. The sample has 250,000 to 300,000 distinct CDR3 sequences, 45% to 70% seen once. The source of this sequence is a human donor with severe aplastic anemia or a healthy control (not recorded which). The V call is TRBV2, the J call TRBJ1-5, with D perhaps matching TRBD1 (5 bases). Sample: sorted CD4+, CD8+, or CD8+CD57+ T cells (not recorded which) from PBMCs. The DNA for the CDR3 is TGTGCCAGCAGTCACACCATGGGGGGTGGGGTATTTAGCAATCAGCCCCAGCATTTT. Amino acids: CASSHTMGGGVFSNQPQHF.